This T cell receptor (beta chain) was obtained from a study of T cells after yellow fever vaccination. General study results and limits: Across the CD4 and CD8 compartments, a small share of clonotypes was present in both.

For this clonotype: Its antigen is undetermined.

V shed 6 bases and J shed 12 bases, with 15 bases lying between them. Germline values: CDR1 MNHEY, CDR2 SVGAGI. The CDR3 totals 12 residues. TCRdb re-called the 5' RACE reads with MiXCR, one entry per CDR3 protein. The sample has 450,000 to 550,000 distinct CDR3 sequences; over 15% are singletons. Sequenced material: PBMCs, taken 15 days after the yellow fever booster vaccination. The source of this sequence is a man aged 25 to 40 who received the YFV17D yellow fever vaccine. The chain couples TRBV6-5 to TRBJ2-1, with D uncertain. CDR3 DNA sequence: TGTGCCAGCAGACTACTGACCCGAGGGCAGTTCTTC. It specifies CASRLLTRGQFF.